This T cell receptor beta chain was identified during a study of T cell responses to AZD1222 COVID-19 vaccine. Regarding the study as a whole: Just a handful of people given AZD1222 tested seropositive at baseline. Recipients of two AZD1222 doses showed rising Spike-specific TCR breadth and depth.

A remark on this clone: The target antigen is unknown.

This CDR3 is 15 amino acids long. Data came from immunoSEQ multiplex PCR; TCRdb stores just in-frame clones and leaves some out. The sample lists around 190,000 clones, 88% occurring once. This sequence was found in an adult in good health. The sample here was peripheral blood, taken on day 0 of AZD1222 vaccination. V and J are TRBV12-2 and TRBJ1-5; the D call in the table, TRBD1, was not verified against the DNA. TRBV12-2 is marked as a pseudogene. The CDR3 region has the DNA TGTGCAAGTCGTTTTGGGACAGACTGCAATCAGCCCCAGCATTTT. It translates to CASRFGTDCNQPQHF.